This entry describes one TCR beta chain. The data derive from a study of identical twins. Healthy Caucasians, and only they, were the donors. From germline, CDR1 is ENHRY and CDR2 SYGVKD. There are 13 residues in the CDR3. Between the trimmed V and J ends, which lost 4 bases and 8 bases, there was a span of 14 bases. From the 5' RACE reads, TCRdb called clonotypes with MiXCR, one entry per CDR3 protein. The sample carries about 530,000 distinct CDR3 sequences, about 20% recorded once. These records were also assigned to another study, of yellow fever vaccine responses in identical twins.

The sample was CD4+ T cells sorted from blood. This sequence joins TRBV10-3 and TRBJ1-1; D possibly corresponds to TRBD1 (5 bases). This sequence originates from a young woman in good health. CDR3 bases: TGTGCCATCAGTGTAGGTCCGCAGGGCGAAGCTTTCTTT. This encodes CAISVGPQGEAFF.